The TCR beta chain under discussion was sequenced for a study of spatial heterogeneity in lung cancer. With 5 bases removed from V and 0 bases from J, the gap between germline ends came to 16 bases. The germline CDR1 and CDR2 sequences are MNHEY and SVGEGT. CDR3 length equals 17 residues. Specified time point: sample taken at primary tumor resection. In each case, whole RNA from tumor, nontumor lung or frozen PBMC was sequenced unsorted. TCRdb fed the 5' RACE reads into MiXCR, producing one record per CDR3 protein. Here the sample spans some 38,000 distinct CDR3 sequences, 6.5% to 9.5% being singletons.

This TCR was recovered from a male donor with early-stage non-small cell lung cancer. This material consisted of PBMCs, taken at surgery. The J gene is TRBJ1-4, the V gene TRBV6-2 or TRBV6-3; tentative D call: TRBD1 (6 bases). The CDR3, as DNA: TGTGCCAGCAGTCCCCGTGGCAGGGGTGCAACTAATGAAAAACTGTTTTTT. Protein sequence: CASSPRGRGATNEKLFF.